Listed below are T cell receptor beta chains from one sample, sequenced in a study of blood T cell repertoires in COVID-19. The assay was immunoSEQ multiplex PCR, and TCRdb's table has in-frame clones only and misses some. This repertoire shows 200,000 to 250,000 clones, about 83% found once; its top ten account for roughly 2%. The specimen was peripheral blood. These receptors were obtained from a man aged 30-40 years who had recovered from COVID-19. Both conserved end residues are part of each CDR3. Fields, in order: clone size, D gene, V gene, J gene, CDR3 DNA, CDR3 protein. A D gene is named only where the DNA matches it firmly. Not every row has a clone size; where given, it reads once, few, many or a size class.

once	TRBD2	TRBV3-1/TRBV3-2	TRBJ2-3	TGTGCCAGCAGCCAAGATGAACGGGGGGGCACAGATACGCAGTATTTT	CASSQDERGGTDTQYF
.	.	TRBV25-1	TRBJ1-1	TGTGCCAGCAGTCCTCAGGACAACATGAACACTGAAGCTTTCTTT	CASSPQDNMNTEAFF
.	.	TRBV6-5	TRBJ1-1	TGTGCCAGCAGAAACAATGGGGGGGAGGACACTGAAGCTTTCTTT	CASRNNGGEDTEAFF
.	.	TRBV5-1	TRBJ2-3	TGCGCCAGCAGCACCGGGACTAGCACAGATACGCAGTATTTT	CASSTGTSTDTQYF
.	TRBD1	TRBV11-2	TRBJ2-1	TGTGCCAGCAGCCGATTACAGGGGGCTTTTTCCTACAATGAGCAGTTCTTC	CASSRLQGAFSYNEQFF
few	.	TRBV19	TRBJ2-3	TGTGCCAGTGATCGCTCGGGCGCGGGAACCACAGATACGCAGTATTTT	CASDRSGAGTTDTQYF
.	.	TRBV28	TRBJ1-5	TGTGCCATCTTGGAGGGGAAGAGCAATCAGCCCCAGCATTTT	CAILEGKSNQPQHF
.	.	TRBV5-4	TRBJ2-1	TGTGCCAGCAGCAATGGTCCGGAGACGAATGAGCAGTTCTTC	CASSNGPETNEQFF
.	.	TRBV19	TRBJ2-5	TGTGCCAGTAGTATAGTGGCAGGGACATTACAAGAGACCCAGTACTTC	CASSIVAGTLQETQYF
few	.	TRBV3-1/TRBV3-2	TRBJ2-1	TGTGCCAGCAGCCAAGGTGTTTACGAGAACAATGAGCAGTTCTTC	CASSQGVYENNEQFF
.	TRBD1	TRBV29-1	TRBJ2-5	TGCAGCGTTGAGGGACAGGGAGGAGAGACCCAGTACTTC	CSVEGQGGETQYF
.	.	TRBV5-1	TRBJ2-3	TGCGCCAGCAGCCCAACCGGTCGGGGAAACACAGATACGCAGTATTTT	CASSPTGRGNTDTQYF
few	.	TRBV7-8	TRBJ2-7	TGTGCCAGCAGCTACTTACGATACGAGCAGTACTTC	CASSYLRYEQYF
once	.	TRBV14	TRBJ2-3	TGTGCCAGCAGCCAACGGTCTAGTCTCTCGTATACGCAGTATTTT	CASSQRSSLSYTQYF
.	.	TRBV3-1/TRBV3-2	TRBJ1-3	TGTGCCAGCAGCCCTTACTCTGGAAACACCATATATTTT	CASSPYSGNTIYF
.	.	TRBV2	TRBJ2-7	TGTGCCAGCGAGCAGGGGATCTCCTACGAGCAGTACTTC	CASEQGISYEQYF
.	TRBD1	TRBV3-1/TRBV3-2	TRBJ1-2	TGTGCCAGCAGCCAAGATCTTGTGGACAGGGGAAGTGGCTACACCTTC	CASSQDLVDRGSGYTF
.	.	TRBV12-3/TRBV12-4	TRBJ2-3	TGTGCCAGCAGTTCTACAGATACGCAGTATTTT	CASSSTDTQYF
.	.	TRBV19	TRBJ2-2	TGTGCCAGCACCCGACAGGCCGGGGAGCTGTTTTTT	CASTRQAGELFF
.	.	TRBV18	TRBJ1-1	TGTGCCAGCTCAGCTGAAGGGGTGGGAGCTTTCTTT	CASSAEGVGAFF
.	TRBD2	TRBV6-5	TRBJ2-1	TGTGCCAGCAGCTACGACGCCGTGGGGGGGAATGAGCAGTTCTTC	CASSYDAVGGNEQFF
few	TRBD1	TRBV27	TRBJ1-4	TGTGCCAGCAGTTCTAGGACAGGGAGTGGGGAAAAACTGTTTTTT	CASSSRTGSGEKLFF
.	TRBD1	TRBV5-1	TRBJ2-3	TGCGCCAGCGGCCTAGGACAGGAGAGGACAGATACGCAGTATTTT	CASGLGQERTDTQYF
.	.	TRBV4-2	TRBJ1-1	TGTGCCAGCAGCCAAGCGGAGTTCTGGCAGCGGCTCATAAACACTGAAGCTTTCTTT	CASSQAEFWQRLINTEAFF
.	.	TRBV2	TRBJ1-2	TGTGCCAGCAGCGTCGGTCGGGTCGGGGGCTACACCTTC	CASSVGRVGGYTF
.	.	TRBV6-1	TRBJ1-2	TGTGCCAGCAGTGAATACAGCCTGGTTGGCTACACCTTC	CASSEYSLVGYTF
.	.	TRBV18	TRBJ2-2	TGTGCCAGCTCACCACCGGGGGCTCTGAACACCGGGGAGCTGTTTTTT	CASSPPGALNTGELFF
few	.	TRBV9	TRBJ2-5	TGTGCCAGCAGCCCAGGAGGTGGCGCCTCGACGTCAGAGACCCAGTACTTC	CASSPGGGASTSETQYF
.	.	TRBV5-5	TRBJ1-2	TGTGCCAGCAGCCCGGATAGTGGAACGGGGTATGGCTACACCTTC	CASSPDSGTGYGYTF
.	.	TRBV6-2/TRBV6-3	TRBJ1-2	TGTGCCAGCAGTTACGGATCAGGGCTCTATGGCTACACCTTC	CASSYGSGLYGYTF
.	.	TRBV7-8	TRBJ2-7	TGTGCCAGCAGCCACTCGGGAACCTACGAGCAGTACTTC	CASSHSGTYEQYF
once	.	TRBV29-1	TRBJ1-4	TGCAGCGCCCTGCGGGGAAATGAAAAACTGTTTTTT	CSALRGNEKLFF
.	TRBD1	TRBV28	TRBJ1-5	TGTGCCAGCAGAGAAACAGGGGGAGATCAGCCCCAGCATTTT	CASRETGGDQPQHF
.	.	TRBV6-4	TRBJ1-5	TGTGCCAGCAGTGAGGCAAGCAATCAGCCCCAGCATTTT	CASSEASNQPQHF
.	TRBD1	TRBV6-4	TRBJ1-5	TGTGCCAGCAGGAGGGACAGCCTTAGCAATCAGCCCCAGCATTTT	CASRRDSLSNQPQHF
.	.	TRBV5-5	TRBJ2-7	TGTGCCAGCAGCTTGATAGCTAACTACGAGCAGTACTTC	CASSLIANYEQYF
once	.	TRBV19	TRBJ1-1	TGTGCCAGTAAGGGGGACCCGGACACTACTAGGGAAGCTTTCTTT	CASKGDPDTTREAFF
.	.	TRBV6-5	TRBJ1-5	TGTGCCAGCAGAGCAGGGGTCCAGCCCCAGCATTTT	CASRAGVQPQHF
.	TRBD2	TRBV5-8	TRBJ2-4	TGTGCCAGCCCGACCGGGGCCTTAGCGGGGGGCCGGTCCAAAAACATTCAGTACTTC	CASPTGALAGGRSKNIQYF
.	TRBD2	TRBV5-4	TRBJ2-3	TGTGCCAGCAGCTTGGTATCAGCGGGGGGTTCAGATACGCAGTATTTT	CASSLVSAGGSDTQYF
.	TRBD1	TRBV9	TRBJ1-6	TGTGCCAGCAGCGTAGGACGGGACAGGCCTTCACCCCTCCACTTT	CASSVGRDRPSPLHF
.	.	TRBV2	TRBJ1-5	TGTGCCAGCAGCCAAGAATTGGCCCAGCCCCAGCATTTT	CASSQELAQPQHF
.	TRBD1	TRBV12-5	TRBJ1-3	TGTGCTAGTGGTTTGGTATTGACAGGGGGAATAGGTGAAAACACCATATATTTT	CASGLVLTGGIGENTIYF
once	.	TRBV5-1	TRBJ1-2	TGCGCCAGCAGAAAGCAAGCGGGTGACTATGGCTACACCTTC	CASRKQAGDYGYTF
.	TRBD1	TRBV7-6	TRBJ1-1	TGTGCCAGCAGGCTTGAGGGGACAGGGATTACTGAAGCTTTCTTT	CASRLEGTGITEAFF
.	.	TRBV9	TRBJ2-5	TGTGCCAGCAGCCGGGAAGGGCGGAGGGAGACCCAGTACTTC	CASSREGRRETQYF
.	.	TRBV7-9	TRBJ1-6	TGTGCCAGCTCAGCTAGCTCCTATAATTCACCCCTCCACTTT	CASSASSYNSPLHF
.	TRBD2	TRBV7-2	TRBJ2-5	TGTGCCAGCAGCTACCCGCTAGCGGGGGTGGTAGAGACCCAGTACTTC	CASSYPLAGVVETQYF
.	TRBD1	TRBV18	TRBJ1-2	TGTGCCAGCTCACCGTCCGGGACAGGGAATGGCTACACCTTC	CASSPSGTGNGYTF
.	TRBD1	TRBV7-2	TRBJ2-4	TGTGCCAGCAGCCTCAGGACAGGGCTTACCAAAAACATTCAGTACTTC	CASSLRTGLTKNIQYF
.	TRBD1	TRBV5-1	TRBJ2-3	TGCGCCAGCAGCTTGGGAGCGACAGGGTCGGCAGATACGCAGTATTTT	CASSLGATGSADTQYF
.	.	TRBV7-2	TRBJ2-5	TGTGCCAGCAGCTTAGCCTGGGGGGGCCTCCAAGAGACCCAGTACTTC	CASSLAWGGLQETQYF
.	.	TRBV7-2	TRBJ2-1	TGTGCCAGCAGCTTGAGGGGGAAGCTTCCGAATGAGCAGTTCTTC	CASSLRGKLPNEQFF
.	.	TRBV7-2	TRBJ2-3	TGTGCCAGCAGCCCCTCTTTAGGGGCGATAGATACGCAGTATTTT	CASSPSLGAIDTQYF
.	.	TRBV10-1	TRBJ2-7	TGCGCCAGCAGCCAAGGTCAGGGCCCCGAGCAGTACTTC	CASSQGQGPEQYF
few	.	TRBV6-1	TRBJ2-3	TGTGCCAGCAGTGCGGGTCAGGGACAAATCCCAGATACGCAGTATTTT	CASSAGQGQIPDTQYF
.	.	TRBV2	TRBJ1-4	TGTGCCAGCAGTGAAATCCAGGGTGAGGAAAAACTGTTTTTT	CASSEIQGEEKLFF